The source of this T cell receptor beta chain is a study of cytomegalovirus exposure and HLA in healthy donors. Per germline, CDR1 GTSNPN and CDR2 SVGIG (reference sequence). The CDR3 runs to 17 residues. V trimming: 4 bases; J trimming: 1 base; junction bases outside the gene matches: 14. With 60 Vbeta and 13 Jbeta primers, the PCR was carried out. TCRdb keeps only in-frame clones here, not all; method: immunoSEQ multiplex PCR. Of roughly 120,000 clones in the sample, about 82% were seen once. Study-wide points: Trimming of TCR beta V- and J-genes showed a link, identified in a later analysis, to a missense DCLRE1C variant. Owing to their indistinguishability, certain V segments, notably TRBV6-2 and TRBV6-3, were excluded. Across all donors, roughly uniform sequencing depth was an assumption of the presence/absence analyses.

Comments on this clone: The target antigen is unknown.

This sequence was found in a man aged 25-45 years in good health and CMV-seronegative. Sequencing was carried out using PBMCs. This rearrangement joins TRBV30 to TRBJ1-1; TRBD1 agrees at 8 bases. The CDR3 region has the DNA TGTGCCTGGATGTCCCCTGGGCAGGGGGCCGCGAACACTGAAGCTTTCTTT. Translating gives CAWMSPGQGAANTEAFF.